Following are 23 T cell receptor beta chains from one sample sequenced in a study of cytomegalovirus exposure and HLA in healthy donors. PCR used 60 Vbeta primers and 13 Jbeta primers. The table came from immunoSEQ multiplex PCR; TCRdb's copy has only in-frame clones and leaves some out. The table lists around 130,000 clones, approximately 72% of them singletons. Sequencing was done on a sample of PBMCs. Receptors originate from a human donor in good health.

V is TRBV10-3 and J is TRBJ1-3, with 8 positions matching TRBD1. Per germline, CDR1 ENHRY and CDR2 SYGVKD. J gave up 4 bases and V 0 bases, and 5 bases lay outside the gene matches. The CDR3 sequence is 16 residues long. CDR3 DNA: TGTGCCATCAGTGAGTCAGCCGACAGGGGAGGAAACACCATATATTTT. Translating gives CAISESADRGGNTIYF.

This clone was recorded a few times. The chain uses TRBV10-3 and TRBJ2-3; D is undetermined. Germline CDR1 ENHRY, CDR2 SYGVKD. V dropped 10 bases and J dropped 0 bases, with 11 bases sitting between them. This CDR3 is 13 amino acids long. The CDR3 DNA reads TGTGCCACGGAGAGCTCTAGCACAGATACGCAGTATTTT. It codes for CATESSSTDTQYF.

This clone was detected only a few times. The chain has TRBV11-3 and TRBJ2-1, with D tentatively TRBD2 (5 bases). Trimming pared 1 base from V and 8 bases from J, leaving 6 bases between. Germline lookup yields CDR1 SGHNT and CDR2 YENEEA. This CDR3 has 12 amino acids. In DNA, the CDR3 is TGTGCCAGCAGCTTAGTCGGGGATGAGCAGTTCTTC. This encodes CASSLVGDEQFF.

This clone was seen a single time. This chain connects TRBV7-3 to TRBJ2-5; TRBD1 matches 10 bases. The V gene's germline CDR1 is SGHTA and CDR2 FQGTGA. J gave up 5 bases and V 5 bases, and 5 bases lay outside the gene matches. The length of the CDR3 is 14 residues. CDR3 amino acids: CASSLTGGRETQYF. CDR3 DNA sequence: TGTGCCAGCAGCCTGACAGGGGGCCGGGAGACCCAGTACTTC.

The V gene is TRBV4-1, the J gene TRBJ2-7, with a tentative D call TRBD1 (8 bases). V lost 1 base to trimming and J lost 5 bases, with 15 bases between them. CDR1 and CDR2 (germline): MGHRA, YSYEKL. The CDR3 spans 15 residues. The CDR3 sequence is CASSQVNRGRDEQYF. The CDR3 nucleotides are TGCGCCAGCAGCCAAGTAAACAGGGGGAGGGACGAGCAGTACTTC.

This rearrangement joins TRBV5-4 to TRBJ2-3; TRBD2 matches at 12 bases. V was pared by 3 bases and J by 2 bases, with 4 bases of the junction left unmatched. CDR3 size: 16 residues. Germline CDR1 SGHNT, CDR2 YYREEE (reference sequence). CDR3 sequence (DNA): TGTGCCAGCAGCTACCCTAGCGGGGGGGCCACAGATACGCAGTATTTT. As protein: CASSYPSGGATDTQYF.

The chain joins TRBV7-2 to TRBJ2-2, with D unresolved. Germline-derived CDR1 and CDR2 are SGHTA and FQGNSA. V gave up 3 bases and J gave up 3 bases, with 11 bases separating them. CDR3 length equals 15 residues. The CDR3 DNA follows: TGTGCCAGCAGCTTTGGAGATTGGTACACCGGGGAGCTGTTTTTT. The encoded protein is CASSFGDWYTGELFF.

V usage is TRBV11-2 and J usage is TRBJ2-2; 9 nucleotides align to TRBD1. Germline CDR1 reads SGHAT; CDR2 reads FQNNGV. This CDR3 region has 15 residues. J gave up 0 bases and V 7 bases, and 3 bases lay outside the gene matches. The CDR3 DNA sequence: TGTGCCAGCAACCGACAGGGGGCGAACACCGGGGAGCTGTTTTTT. Protein product: CASNRQGANTGELFF.

This chain joins TRBV11-2 and TRBJ2-5, with 8 bases lining up with TRBD2. With 4 bases clipped from V and 2 bases from J, the junction kept 9 bases outside the gene matches. There are 16 residues in the CDR3. Germline lookup yields CDR1 SGHAT and CDR2 FQNNGV. Here the CDR3 reads CASSSHSGERQETQYF. In DNA, the CDR3 is TGTGCCAGCAGCTCCCATAGCGGGGAGCGGCAAGAGACCCAGTACTTC. Supplemented by reference TRBV11-2 and TRBJ2-5, the full variable domain reads EAGVAQSPRYKIIEKRQSVAFWCNPISGHATLYWYQQILGQGPKLLIQFQNNGVVDDSQLPKDRFSAERLKGVDSTLKIQPAKLEDSAVYLCASSSHSGERQETQYFGPGTRLLVL.

The table lists this clone with a count of one. The V gene is TRBV4-2, the J gene TRBJ2-2, with 8 positions matching TRBD2. V was clipped by 0 bases and J by 6 bases; unmatched bases: 3. CDR1 and CDR2 from the germline V gene are LGHNA and YNFKEQ. This CDR3 region has 15 residues. The CDR3 nucleotides read TGTGCCAGCAGCCAAGAACCGGGAGGGCCCGGGGAGCTGTTTTTT. It encodes CASSQEPGGPGELFF.

The chain links TRBV7-2 to TRBJ2-5; D unresolved. Germline loops: CDR1 SGHTA, CDR2 FQGNSA. Trimming pared 3 bases from V and 4 bases from J, leaving 12 bases between. There are 14 residues in the CDR3. The CDR3 DNA sequence: TGTGCCAGCAGCTTCGGAGCGCTGAGAGAGACCCAGTACTTC. Encoded protein: CASSFGALRETQYF. Complete variable domain (other parts from reference TRBV7-2 and TRBJ2-5): GAGVSQSPSNKVTEKGKDVELRCDPISGHTALYWYRQSLGQGLEFLIYFQGNSAPDKSGLPSDRFSAERTGGSVSTLTIQRTQQEDSAVYLCASSFGALRETQYFGPGTRLLVL.

CDR3 DNA: TGTGCCAGCAGTCCCCCAGGGCCCACATTCGAAAAACTGTTTTTT. It codes for CASSPPGPTFEKLFF. The V call is TRBV6-1, the J call TRBJ1-4; possible D gene TRBD1, 5 bases. The CDR3 runs to 15 residues. V lost 5 bases and J 8 bases, leaving 18 bases between the germline ends. The V gene's germline CDR1 is MNHNS and CDR2 SASEGT.

This clone was found a few times. The rearrangement joins TRBV4-2 to TRBJ2-5; D perhaps matches TRBD2 (5 bases). The CDR3 extends over 16 amino acids. Germline V gene lookup returns CDR1 LGHNA and CDR2 YNFKEQ. Trimming took 1 base from V and 2 from J, leaving 14 bases between them. This chain's CDR3 is CASSQVGRGEQETQYF. CDR3 DNA sequence: TGTGCCAGCAGCCAAGTAGGTCGGGGAGAACAAGAGACCCAGTACTTC.

This chain joins TRBV2 and TRBJ2-1; weak D call: TRBD2 (5 bases). CDR3 size: 14 residues. Trimming removed 6 bases at V and 8 bases at J, with 17 bases between. Germline V CDR1 and CDR2: SNHLY, FYNNEI. The chain's CDR3 is CASRGSALRDEQFF. CDR3 nucleotides: TGTGCCAGCAGGGGGTCGGCGTTGCGGGATGAGCAGTTCTTC.

The chain is built from TRBV28 and TRBJ1-4; 7 bases match TRBD1. The CDR3 covers 16 residues. Germline values: CDR1 MDHEN, CDR2 SYDVKM. Trimming took 2 bases from V and 3 from J; bases not matched to a gene: 6. The CDR3 loop is CASSLGDSSPNEKLFF. The CDR3 DNA reads as TGTGCCAGCAGTTTAGGGGACAGTAGTCCTAATGAAAAACTGTTTTTT.

V gene TRBV18 combines with J gene TRBJ1-2; TRBD1 aligns across 11 bases. There are 19 residues in the CDR3. Germline CDR1 and CDR2: KGHSH and LQKENI. V dropped 3 bases and J dropped 1; count of bases not matched to a gene: 13. The CDR3 loop reads CASSPFGPGQGDSNYGYTF. CDR3 bases: TGTGCCAGCTCACCGTTTGGCCCGGGACAGGGGGACAGTAACTATGGCTACACCTTC.

This sequence joins TRBV6-5 and TRBJ2-3, with D unclear. Trimming removed 8 bases from V and 2 bases from J, with 11 bases in between. The CDR3 contains 13 residues. Germline-derived CDR1 and CDR2 are MNHEY and SVGAGI. CDR3 amino acids: CASGGQATDTQYF. In nucleotides, the CDR3 is TGTGCCAGCGGTGGGCAGGCCACAGATACGCAGTATTTT.

The chain uses TRBV2 and TRBJ2-2; 8 bases are a match to TRBD2. J lost 1 base, V lost 6 bases, and 7 bases had no gene match. Germline V lookup: CDR1 SNHLY, CDR2 FYNNEI. The CDR3 has 16 residues. The CDR3 bases are TGTGCCAGCAGACTCCTCGCGGGAGGGAACACCGGGGAGCTGTTTTTT. The encoded protein is CASRLLAGGNTGELFF.

J is TRBJ2-7 and V is TRBV28; D perhaps matches TRBD1 (6 bases). From germline, CDR1 is MDHEN and CDR2 SYDVKM. The germline V and J ends were trimmed by 7 bases and 5 bases, with 9 bases remaining between them. The CDR3 consists of 11 residues. This CDR3 reads CASKGGHEQYF. In DNA form, the CDR3 reads TGTGCCAGCAAAGGGGGACACGAGCAGTACTTC. The full variable domain, its missing parts supplied by reference TRBV28 and TRBJ2-7, is DVKVTQSSRYLVKRTGEKVFLECVQDMDHENMFWYRQDPGLGLRLIYFSYDVKMKEKGDIPEGYSVSREKKERFSLILESASTNQTSMYLCASKGGHEQYFGPGTRLTVT.

This clone has just a few counts. The chain is built from TRBV5-4 and TRBJ2-5, with 8 bases fitting TRBD1. Losses at the gene ends were 0 bases for V and 1 base for J; bases not matched to a gene: 2. This CDR3 is 15 amino acids long. Germline V gene data show CDR1 as SGHNT and CDR2 as YYREEE (reference sequence). The CDR3 DNA reads as TGTGCCAGCAGCTTGGGAGGACAGGGCCAAGAGACCCAGTACTTC. Protein sequence: CASSLGGQGQETQYF.

The chain is built from TRBV4-3 and TRBJ2-3; the match to TRBD2 covers 7 bases. Germline V CDR1 and CDR2: LGHNA, YSLEER. V trimming: 0 bases; J trimming: 3 bases; junction bases outside the gene matches: 9. The CDR3 totals 17 residues. The CDR3 region has the DNA TGCGCCAGCAGCCAAGATTTCGCGGGAGTGCGGACAGATACGCAGTATTTT. Protein: CASSQDFAGVRTDTQYF.

The chain has TRBV7-9 and TRBJ2-2; D gene unclear. The germline V gene has CDR1 SEHNR and CDR2 FQNEAQ (reference sequence). CDR3 size: 14 residues. Trimming pared 1 base from V and 4 bases from J, leaving 7 bases between. CDR3 residues: CASSLVSSTGELFF. CDR3 coding DNA: TGTGCCAGCAGCTTAGTCTCTAGCACCGGGGAGCTGTTTTTT.

V usage is TRBV6-5 and J usage is TRBJ2-7; D is unclear. The CDR3 runs 14 residues. CDR1 is MNHEY and CDR2 is SVGAGI in the germline V gene. The V end lost 4 bases, the J end lost 0 bases, and 10 bases lay between the germline ends. DNA for the CDR3: TGTGCCAGCAGTTTGACACTGAGCTCCTACGAGCAGTACTTC. It is translated as CASSLTLSSYEQYF.